Following are 2 T cell receptor beta chains from one sample sequenced in a study of blood T cell repertoires in COVID-19 (dated by TCRdb to the early 2020s). The method was the immunoSEQ multiplex PCR assay. TCRdb stores this immuneACCESS table with in-frame sequences only. Part of the clones is absent; in the studies checked, under half of the shortfall reflects unresolved V genes, and no reason is known for the rest. The sample data list roughly 120,000 clones, and approximately 84% of these were observed just once. The ten top clones hold roughly an eighth of the sample. The sequenced material came from peripheral blood. The receptor set was obtained from an older woman with acute or convalescent COVID-19.

The chain links TRBV27 to TRBJ1-1; 8 positions agree with TRBD1. Germline V gene data show CDR1 as MNHEY and CDR2 as SMNVEV (reference sequence). Trimming at V came to 6 bases and at J to 7 bases, leaving 10 bases not matched to a gene. The CDR3 is 14 amino acids. The CDR3 protein is CASRAGQAINEAFF. DNA of the CDR3: TGTGCCAGCAGGGCGGGACAGGCCATCAATGAAGCTTTCTTT.

The V call is TRBV7-3, the J call TRBJ1-6; 7 bases agree with TRBD1. The CDR3 is 15 amino acids. The germline V gene has CDR1 SGHTA and CDR2 FQGTGA. V was pared by 1 base and J by 10 bases, with 7 bases of the junction left unmatched. Written as DNA, the CDR3 is TGTGCCAGCAGCTTAAACAGGGGAGGAAAATCACCCCTCCACTTT. Translated: CASSLNRGGKSPLHF.